This T cell receptor beta chain was obtained from a study of blood T cells in healthy people across ages. General study results and limits: Roughly linear declines in TCR beta diversity per million T cells occurred with age.

To note about this clonotype: The antigen remains unidentified.

The germline V gene encodes CDR1 SEHNR and CDR2 FQNEAQ (reference sequence). The CDR3 contains 14 residues. V gave up 8 bases and J gave up 0 bases; unmatched junction bases: 7. A second PCR, run for about 7 to 11 cycles, used a sample-barcoded 5' primer plus a J-beta primer mix. TCRdb itself ran the 5' RACE reads through MiXCR, one entry per CDR3 protein. The data show 1.5 million to 2 million distinct CDR3 sequences, roughly 49% seen once. The chain couples TRBV7-9 to TRBJ2-7, with TRBD1 matching over 7 bases. Source material: blood. This receptor was identified in a woman aged 40 to 55 in good health. The CDR3 sequence: CASGGQASSYEQYF. CDR3 DNA: TGTGCCAGCGGAGGACAGGCGTCCTCCTACGAGCAGTACTTC.